The rows below give T cell receptor beta chains drawn from one sample of a study of shared clonotypes between healthy human individuals. Profiling relied on immunoSEQ multiplex PCR, and the TCRdb table lists in-frame clones only, not all of them. The profile shows more than 2 million clones, 90% to 97% of them singletons. Sequenced sample: naive CD4+ T cells sorted from blood. These receptors all stem from a man aged 18 to 30 in good health. Each CDR3 is given with its conserved first and last residue. D genes are given only for firm matches. Expanded clones get a size class; other rows say once, few or many, or leave the size out.

>TRBV15|-|-|TRBJ2-2
TGTGCCACCAGTTGGGACTGGAACACCGGGGAGCTGTTTTTT
CATSWDWNTGELFF
>TRBV11-2|TRBD1|-|TRBJ2-5
TGTGCCAGCAGCCCCAGGACAGGGACGCAAGAGACCCAGTACTTC
CASSPRTGTQETQYF
>TRBV12-2|-|-|TRBJ1-6
TGTGCAAGTCGCTTAGCTTCTGGGGCCCCCTATAATTCACCCCTCCACTTT
CASRLASGAPYNSPLHF
>TRBV5-6|TRBD2|-|TRBJ2-1
TGTGCCAGCAGCCCTATCACACTAGCGGGAGATGAGCAGTTCTTC
CASSPITLAGDEQFF
>TRBV6-6|TRBD1|-|TRBJ2-4
TGTGCCAGCAGTTACGACAGGGGGTTTCAGGAAAACATTCAGTACTTC
CASSYDRGFQENIQYF
>TRBV14|-|-|TRBJ1-4
TGTGCCAGCAGCCAAGTGGAGGGGAGGACTAATGAAAAACTGTTTTTT
CASSQVEGRTNEKLFF
>TRBV27|-|-|TRBJ2-3
TGTGCCAGCAGTTACACCGTCGGAGGGACAGATACGCAGTATTTT
CASSYTVGGTDTQYF
>TRBV4-1|TRBD2|-|TRBJ2-1
TGCGCCAGCAGCCAAGAGGGAGGGAACAATGAGCAGTTCTTC
CASSQEGGNNEQFF
>TRBV7-6|TRBD2|once|TRBJ2-7
TGTGCCAGCAGCTTAGATTCCCCGGGTCGTAGCGGGCTGGCCTACGAGCAGTACTTC
CASSLDSPGRSGLAYEQYF
>TRBV30|TRBD1|-|TRBJ2-5
TGTGCCTGGAGTCCTTATAGGGGGCTTCGGGGAGAGACCCAGTACTTC
CAWSPYRGLRGETQYF
>TRBV6-1|-|-|TRBJ1-6
TGTGCCAGCAGTGAACGCAGAGGGGATAATTCACCCCTCCACTTT
CASSERRGDNSPLHF
>TRBV10-3|-|-|TRBJ1-2
TGTGCCATCACCCCGGGACAAAAGAACTATGGCTACACCTTC
CAITPGQKNYGYTF
>TRBV5-4|-|-|TRBJ2-2
TGTGCCAGCAGCTTGGAGAACGGCGGGGAGCTGTTTTTT
CASSLENGGELFF
>TRBV6-5|-|-|TRBJ2-2
TGTGCCAGCAGTCCAGGGGTTAGGTCCGCCGGGGAGCTGTTTTTT
CASSPGVRSAGELFF
>TRBV10-3|TRBD2|-|TRBJ2-3
TGTGCCAGTCGACTGGGCGGGGGGGGAGATACGCAGTATTTT
CASRLGGGGDTQYF
>TRBV14|TRBD1|-|TRBJ2-7
TGTGCCAGCAGCCCGGCGAGCAGGGGGTCCGAGCAGTACTTC
CASSPASRGSEQYF
>TRBV7-2|TRBD1|-|TRBJ2-3
TGTGCCAGCAGCTTGAACAGGGGTTCAGATACGCAGTATTTT
CASSLNRGSDTQYF
>TRBV2|TRBD1|-|TRBJ2-3
TGTGCCAGCAGTCGACAGGGCAGGTTAAGCACAGATACGCAGTATTTT
CASSRQGRLSTDTQYF
>TRBV2|-|-|TRBJ1-2
TGTGCCAGCAGTGACTCTCGGGGGTCAGAGAGGCAGGGCTACACCTTC
CASSDSRGSERQGYTF
>TRBV7-9|-|once|TRBJ2-5
TGTGCCAGCAGCTTACAAGTAGTGGGGACCCAGTACTTC
CASSLQVVGTQYF
>TRBV5-4|-|once|TRBJ1-1
TGTGCCAGCAGCCCCTGGGGGACTGAAGCTTTCTTT
CASSPWGTEAFF
>TRBV28|-|-|TRBJ2-7
TGTGCCAGCAGTACGGGACCCATCTACGAGCAGTACTTC
CASSTGPIYEQYF
>TRBV5-6|TRBD2|-|TRBJ2-3
TGTGCCAGCAGACCAGGACTAGCGGGGCGTGGTACGCAGTATTTT
CASRPGLAGRGTQYF
>TRBV28|-|-|TRBJ1-6
TGTGCCCTCCTTGATAATTCACCCCTCCACTTT
CALLDNSPLHF
>TRBV9|-|-|TRBJ2-2
TGTGCCAGCAGCGTAGCTCCGAGGGGGAGTAGCGGGGAGCTGTTTTTT
CASSVAPRGSSGELFF
>TRBV5-6|-|-|TRBJ1-3
TGTGCCAGCAGTCAAGGCACGGCCGGGGGCACCATATATTTT
CASSQGTAGGTIYF
>TRBV13|-|-|TRBJ1-2
TGTGCCAGCAGCTTAGATCAGAACTATGGCTACACCTTC
CASSLDQNYGYTF
>TRBV16|-|-|TRBJ1-5
TGTGCCAGCGTCTCCGGTCGGGGCAATCAGCCCCAGCATTTT
CASVSGRGNQPQHF
>TRBV21-1|-|-|TRBJ2-1
TGTGCCAGCAGCAAAAGGGGGTACAATGAGCAGTTCTTC
CASSKRGYNEQFF
>TRBV28|-|-|TRBJ2-3
TGTGCCAGCAGTTTCTGGACCACCGGGACCGCGGCAGATACGCAGTATTTT
CASSFWTTGTAADTQYF
>TRBV2|TRBD2|-|TRBJ2-1
TGTGCCAGCAGTGACCCCGGGACTAACAATGAGCAGTTCTTC
CASSDPGTNNEQFF
>TRBV28|TRBD1|-|TRBJ1-4
TGTGCCAGCAGTTCTGGGACAGTTCTTAATGAAAAACTGTTTTTT
CASSSGTVLNEKLFF
>TRBV5-4|TRBD2|-|TRBJ2-5
TGTGCCAGCACCTTTAGCGGGAGGGCGGAGACCCAGTACTTC
CASTFSGRAETQYF
>TRBV7-9|-|-|TRBJ2-3
TGTGCCAGCACTCAGGGGCAGGGAAAAGATACGCAGTATTTT
CASTQGQGKDTQYF
>TRBV30|-|-|TRBJ2-3
TGTGCCTGGAGTTTGGGGTCCCGTGGGGATACGCAGTATTTT
CAWSLGSRGDTQYF
>TRBV7-3|TRBD1|once|TRBJ2-7
TGTGCCAGCAGCCCCCAAAAAGCCGGGACAGCGCCCTACGAGCAGTACTTC
CASSPQKAGTAPYEQYF
>TRBV4-1|TRBD2|few|TRBJ2-7
TGCGCCAGCAGCCAAAGAGTAGCGGGAACCTGGGACTCCTACGAGCAGTACTTC
CASSQRVAGTWDSYEQYF
>TRBV21-1|-|-|TRBJ2-7
TGTGCCAGCACCCAGGGACGGGGGAACTCATCCTACGAGCAGTACTTC
CASTQGRGNSSYEQYF
>TRBV10-3|-|-|TRBJ1-3
TGTGCCATCCAGGGGTCTGGAAACACCATATATTTT
CAIQGSGNTIYF
>TRBV25-1|TRBD2|-|TRBJ2-1
TGTGCCAGCAGTGAATATGGACTAGCGGGAGTAAACTACAATGAGCAGTTCTTC
CASSEYGLAGVNYNEQFF
>TRBV30|-|-|TRBJ1-1
TGTGCCTGGAGTGTTAATCTCAACACTGAAGCTTTCTTT
CAWSVNLNTEAFF
>TRBV18|-|-|TRBJ2-5
TGTGCCAGCTCACCGGGCCGGGAAAAGACCCAGTACTTC
CASSPGREKTQYF
>TRBV18|TRBD2|-|TRBJ2-7
TGTGCCAGCTCACCCGGACGAGCGGGAGGAGGGAGCTCCTACGAGCAGTACTTC
CASSPGRAGGGSSYEQYF
>TRBV9|-|-|TRBJ2-2
TGTGCCAGCAGCGTAGATGGATCAGGGGAGCTGTTTTTT
CASSVDGSGELFF
>TRBV19|-|-|TRBJ2-4
TGTGCCAGTAGTATCCGCGGGGCAAACATTCAGTACTTC
CASSIRGANIQYF
>TRBV9|-|once|TRBJ2-7
TGTGCCAGCAGCGTAGAGTTGGGATCCTACGAGCAGTACTTC
CASSVELGSYEQYF
>TRBV2|-|-|TRBJ2-1
TGTGCCAGCAGTTTCCGGGACCAACCTTTCTATGAGCAGTTCTTC
CASSFRDQPFYEQFF
>TRBV19|TRBD1|-|TRBJ2-7
TGTGCCAGTAGTGCGCGAGGACAGGGAAATATCGACGAGCAGTACTTC
CASSARGQGNIDEQYF